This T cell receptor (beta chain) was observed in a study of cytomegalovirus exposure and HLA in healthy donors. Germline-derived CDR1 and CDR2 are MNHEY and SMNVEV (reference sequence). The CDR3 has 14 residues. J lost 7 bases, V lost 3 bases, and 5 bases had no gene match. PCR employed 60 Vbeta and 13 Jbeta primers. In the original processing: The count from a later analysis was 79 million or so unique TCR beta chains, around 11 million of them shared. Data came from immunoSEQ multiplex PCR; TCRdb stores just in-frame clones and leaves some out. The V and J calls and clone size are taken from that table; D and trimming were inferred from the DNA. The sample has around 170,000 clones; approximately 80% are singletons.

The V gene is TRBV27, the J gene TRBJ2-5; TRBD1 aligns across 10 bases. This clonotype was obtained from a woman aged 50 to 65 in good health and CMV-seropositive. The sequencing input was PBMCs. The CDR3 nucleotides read TGTGCCAGCAGTTTGAGGACAGGGGGAAGGACCCAGTACTTC. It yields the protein CASSLRTGGRTQYF.